This TCR beta chain emerged from a study of shared clonotypes between healthy human individuals. It was around 0.3 ug DNA, around 30,000 T cell genomes, that went into each replicate PCR of unsorted PBMC. Method: immunoSEQ multiplex PCR; TCRdb's copy keeps in-frame clones and lacks some. The profile shows 520,000 or so clones, around 79% of them singletons. The donors were all Caucasian adults (living in Nashville, Tennessee). Germline V gene sequence: CDR1 SGDLS, CDR2 YYNGEE. This CDR3 is 15 amino acids long. Trimming took off 5 bases at V and 2 bases at J, with 14 bases between the two ends. The genes are TRBV9 and TRBJ2-1; D may match TRBD1 or TRBD2 (5 bases each). The sequenced sample was PBMCs. The receptor comes from a woman between 40 and 50 years old in good health. Some clones in this sample may be carry-over from other donors' samples. The CDR3 coding sequence is TGTGCCAGCAGTGGGGGAACACGCACCTACAATGAGCAGTTCTTC. Its protein is CASSGGTRTYNEQFF.